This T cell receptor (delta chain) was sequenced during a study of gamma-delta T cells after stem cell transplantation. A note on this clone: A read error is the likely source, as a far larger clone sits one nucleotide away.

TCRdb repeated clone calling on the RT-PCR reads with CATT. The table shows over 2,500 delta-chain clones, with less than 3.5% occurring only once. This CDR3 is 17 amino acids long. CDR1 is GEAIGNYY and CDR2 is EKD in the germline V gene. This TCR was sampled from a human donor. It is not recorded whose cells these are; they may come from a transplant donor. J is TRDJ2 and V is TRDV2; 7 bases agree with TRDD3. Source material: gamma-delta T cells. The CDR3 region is CACDTVGAGGLGEQPFF. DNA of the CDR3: TGTGCCTGTGACACCGTAGGGGCTGGGGGCCTCGGGGAACAACCCTTCTTT.